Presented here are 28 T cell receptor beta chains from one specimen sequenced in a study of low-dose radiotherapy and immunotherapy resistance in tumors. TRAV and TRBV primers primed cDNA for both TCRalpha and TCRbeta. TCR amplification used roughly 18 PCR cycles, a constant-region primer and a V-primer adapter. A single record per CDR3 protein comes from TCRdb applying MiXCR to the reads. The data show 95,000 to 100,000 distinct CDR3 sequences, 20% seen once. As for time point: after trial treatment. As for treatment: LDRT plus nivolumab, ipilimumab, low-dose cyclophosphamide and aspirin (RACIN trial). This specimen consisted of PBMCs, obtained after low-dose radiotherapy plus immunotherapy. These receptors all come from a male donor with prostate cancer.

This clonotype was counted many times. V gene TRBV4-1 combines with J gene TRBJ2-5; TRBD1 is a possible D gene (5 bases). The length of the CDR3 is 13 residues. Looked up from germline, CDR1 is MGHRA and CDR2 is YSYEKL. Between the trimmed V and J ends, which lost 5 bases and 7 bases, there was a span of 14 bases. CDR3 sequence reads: CASSELTQGTQYF. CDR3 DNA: TGCGCCAGCAGCGAGCTAACCCAGGGGACCCAGTACTTC.

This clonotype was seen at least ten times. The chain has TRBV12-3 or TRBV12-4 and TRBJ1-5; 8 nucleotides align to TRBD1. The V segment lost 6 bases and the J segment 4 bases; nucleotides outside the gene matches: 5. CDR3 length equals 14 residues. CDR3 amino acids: CASRGQAINQPQHF. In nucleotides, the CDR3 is TGTGCCAGCAGGGGACAGGCAATTAATCAGCCCCAGCATTTT.

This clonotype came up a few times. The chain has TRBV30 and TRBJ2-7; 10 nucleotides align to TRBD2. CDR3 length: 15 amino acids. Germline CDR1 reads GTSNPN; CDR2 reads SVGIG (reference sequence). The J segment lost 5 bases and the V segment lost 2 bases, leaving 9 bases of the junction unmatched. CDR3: CAWSPASGGADEQYF. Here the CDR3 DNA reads TGTGCCTGGAGTCCGGCTAGCGGGGGAGCGGACGAGCAGTACTTC.

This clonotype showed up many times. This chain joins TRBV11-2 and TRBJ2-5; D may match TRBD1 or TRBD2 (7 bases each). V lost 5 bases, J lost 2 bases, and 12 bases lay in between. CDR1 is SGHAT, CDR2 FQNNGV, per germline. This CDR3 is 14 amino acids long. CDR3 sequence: CASSLRGGQETQYF. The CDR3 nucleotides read TGTGCCAGCAGCCTCAGGGGGGGACAAGAGACCCAGTACTTC.

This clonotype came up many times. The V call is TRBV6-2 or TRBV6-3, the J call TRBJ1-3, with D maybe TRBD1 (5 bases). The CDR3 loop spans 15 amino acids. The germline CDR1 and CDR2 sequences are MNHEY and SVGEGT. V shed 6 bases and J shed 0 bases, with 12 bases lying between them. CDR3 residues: CASRPTVLSGNTIYF. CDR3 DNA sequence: TGTGCCAGCAGGCCGACAGTACTCTCTGGAAACACCATATATTTT.

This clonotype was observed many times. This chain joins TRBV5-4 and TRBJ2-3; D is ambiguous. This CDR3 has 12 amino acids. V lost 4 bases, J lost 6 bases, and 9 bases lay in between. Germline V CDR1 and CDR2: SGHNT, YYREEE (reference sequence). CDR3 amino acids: CASSLPADTQYF. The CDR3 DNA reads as TGTGCCAGCAGCCTCCCTGCCGATACGCAGTATTTT.

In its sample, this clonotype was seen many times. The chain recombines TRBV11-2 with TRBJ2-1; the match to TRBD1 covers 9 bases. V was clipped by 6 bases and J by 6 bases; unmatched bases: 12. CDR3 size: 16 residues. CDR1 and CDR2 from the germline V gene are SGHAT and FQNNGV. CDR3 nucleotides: TGTGCCAGCAGTCCCCGGACAGGGGTTAGGGGCAATGAGCAGTTCTTC. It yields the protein CASSPRTGVRGNEQFF.

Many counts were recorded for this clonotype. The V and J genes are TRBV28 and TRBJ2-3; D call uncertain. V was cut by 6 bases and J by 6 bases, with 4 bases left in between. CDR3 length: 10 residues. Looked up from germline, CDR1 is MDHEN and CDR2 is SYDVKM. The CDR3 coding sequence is TGTGCCAGCAGGGATGATACGCAGTATTTT. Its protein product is CASRDDTQYF.

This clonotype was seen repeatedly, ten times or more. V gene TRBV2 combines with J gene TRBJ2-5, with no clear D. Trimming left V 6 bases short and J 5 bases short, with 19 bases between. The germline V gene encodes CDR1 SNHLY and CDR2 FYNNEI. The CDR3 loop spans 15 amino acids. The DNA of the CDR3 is TGTGCCAGCAGAGGGTTCGAAACCCAATTCGAGACCCAGTACTTC. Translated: CASRGFETQFETQYF.

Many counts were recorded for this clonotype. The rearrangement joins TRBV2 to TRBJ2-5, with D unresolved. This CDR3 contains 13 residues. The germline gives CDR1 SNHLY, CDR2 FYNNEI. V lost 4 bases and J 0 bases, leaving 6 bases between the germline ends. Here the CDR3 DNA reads TGTGCCAGCAGTGTAACTCACCAAGAGACCCAGTACTTC. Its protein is CASSVTHQETQYF.

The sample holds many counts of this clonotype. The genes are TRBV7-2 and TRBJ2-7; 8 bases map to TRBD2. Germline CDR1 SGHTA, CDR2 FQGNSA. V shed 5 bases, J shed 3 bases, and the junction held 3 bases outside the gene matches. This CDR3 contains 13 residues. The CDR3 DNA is TGTGCCAGCAGCACCGGGAGGGTCTACGAGCAGTACTTC. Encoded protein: CASSTGRVYEQYF.

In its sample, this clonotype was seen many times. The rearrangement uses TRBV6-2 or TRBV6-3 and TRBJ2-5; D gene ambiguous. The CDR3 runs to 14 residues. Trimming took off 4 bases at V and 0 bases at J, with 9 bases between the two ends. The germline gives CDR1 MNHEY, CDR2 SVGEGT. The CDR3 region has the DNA TGTGCCAGCAGTTCGGACGCCGACCAAGAGACCCAGTACTTC. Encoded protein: CASSSDADQETQYF.

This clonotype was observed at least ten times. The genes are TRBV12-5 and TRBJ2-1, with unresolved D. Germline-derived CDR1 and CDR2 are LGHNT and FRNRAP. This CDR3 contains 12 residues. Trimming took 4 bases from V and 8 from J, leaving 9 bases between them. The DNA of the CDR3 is TGTGCTAGTGGTTCCCGGTGGGATGAGCAGTTCTTC. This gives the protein CASGSRWDEQFF.

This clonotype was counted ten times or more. This CDR3 is CASSRTQRGQETQYF. The DNA of the CDR3 is TGTGCCAGCAGTCGCACCCAGCGGGGACAAGAGACCCAGTACTTC. The chain joins TRBV6-2 or TRBV6-3 to TRBJ2-5; 7 bases agree with TRBD2. V lost 5 bases to trimming and J lost 2 bases; unmatched junction nucleotides: 8. Per germline, CDR1 MNHEY and CDR2 SVGEGT. This CDR3 is built from 15 residues.

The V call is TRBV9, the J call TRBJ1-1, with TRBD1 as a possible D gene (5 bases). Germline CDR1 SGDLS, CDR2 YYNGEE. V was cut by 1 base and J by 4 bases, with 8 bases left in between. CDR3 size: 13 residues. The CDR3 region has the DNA TGTGCCAGCAGCGTATGGGGGGGCACTGAAGCTTTCTTT. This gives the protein CASSVWGGTEAFF.

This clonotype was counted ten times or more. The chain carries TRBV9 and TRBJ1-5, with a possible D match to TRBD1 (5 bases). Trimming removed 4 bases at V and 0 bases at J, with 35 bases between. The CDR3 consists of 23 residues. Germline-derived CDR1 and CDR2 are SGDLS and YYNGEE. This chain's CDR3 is CASSYLSKYPRQSQLYSNQPQHF. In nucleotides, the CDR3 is TGTGCCAGCAGCTATTTGAGTAAATATCCCCGACAGTCCCAGTTGTATAGCAATCAGCCCCAGCATTTT.

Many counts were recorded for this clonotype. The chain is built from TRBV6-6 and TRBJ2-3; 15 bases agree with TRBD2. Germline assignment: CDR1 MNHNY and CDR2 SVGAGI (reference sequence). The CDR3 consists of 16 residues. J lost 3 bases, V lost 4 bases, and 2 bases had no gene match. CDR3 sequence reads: CASSFGLAGGTDTQYF. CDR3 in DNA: TGTGCCAGCAGTTTCGGACTAGCGGGGGGGACAGATACGCAGTATTTT.

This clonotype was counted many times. CDR3 coding DNA: TGTGCCAGCAGCTTCGTACAGGAGGCTTTCTTT. Its protein product is CASSFVQEAFF. V gene TRBV11-2 combines with J gene TRBJ1-1, with D perhaps TRBD1 (5 bases). The V end lost 3 bases, the J end lost 11 bases, and 10 bases lay between the germline ends. Germline values: CDR1 SGHAT, CDR2 FQNNGV. The CDR3 spans 11 residues.

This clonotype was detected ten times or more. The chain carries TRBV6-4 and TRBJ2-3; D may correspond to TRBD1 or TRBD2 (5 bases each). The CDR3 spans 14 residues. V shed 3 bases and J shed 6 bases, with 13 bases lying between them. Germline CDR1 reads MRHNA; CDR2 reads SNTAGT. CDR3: CASSEAGGSDTQYF. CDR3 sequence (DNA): TGTGCCAGCAGTGAAGCTGGGGGATCCGATACGCAGTATTTT.

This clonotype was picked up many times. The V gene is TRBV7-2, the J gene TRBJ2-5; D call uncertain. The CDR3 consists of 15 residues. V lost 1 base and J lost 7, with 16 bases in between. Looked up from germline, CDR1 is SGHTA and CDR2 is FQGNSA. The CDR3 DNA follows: TGTGCCAGCAGCTTAGGAGTGGGCGGTCGGCGGACCCAGTACTTC. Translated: CASSLGVGGRRTQYF.

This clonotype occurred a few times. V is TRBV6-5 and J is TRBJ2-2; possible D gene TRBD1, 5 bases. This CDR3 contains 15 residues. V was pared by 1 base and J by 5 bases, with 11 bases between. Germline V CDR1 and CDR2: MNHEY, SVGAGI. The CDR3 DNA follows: TGTGCCAGCAGTTACTTAATTAAGGGGACCGGGGAGCTGTTTTTT. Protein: CASSYLIKGTGELFF.

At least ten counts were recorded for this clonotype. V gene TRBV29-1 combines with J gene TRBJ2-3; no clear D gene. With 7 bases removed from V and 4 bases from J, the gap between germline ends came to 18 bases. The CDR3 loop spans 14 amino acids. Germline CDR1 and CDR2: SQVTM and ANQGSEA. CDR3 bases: TGCAGCGCTGCCCTCCTGGTACCAGCAGATACGCAGTATTTT. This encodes CSAALLVPADTQYF.

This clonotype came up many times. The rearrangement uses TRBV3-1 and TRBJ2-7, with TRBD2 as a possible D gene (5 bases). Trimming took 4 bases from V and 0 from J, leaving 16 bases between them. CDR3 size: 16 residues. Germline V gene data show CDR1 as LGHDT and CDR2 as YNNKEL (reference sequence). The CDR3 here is CASSPRIGVHSYEQYF. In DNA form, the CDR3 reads TGTGCCAGCAGCCCGAGGATCGGGGTGCACTCCTACGAGCAGTACTTC.

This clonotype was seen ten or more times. CDR3 coding DNA: TGCAGCGTTGAAGACGGGTATTCGTCAGGGGGCAACTATGGCTACACCTTC. Its protein is CSVEDGYSSGGNYGYTF. J is TRBJ1-2 and V is TRBV29-1, with 8 bases identical to TRBD1. Trimming cost V 0 bases and J 2 bases; bases outside gene matches: 11. This CDR3 has 17 amino acids. Germline V CDR1 and CDR2: SQVTM, ANQGSEA.

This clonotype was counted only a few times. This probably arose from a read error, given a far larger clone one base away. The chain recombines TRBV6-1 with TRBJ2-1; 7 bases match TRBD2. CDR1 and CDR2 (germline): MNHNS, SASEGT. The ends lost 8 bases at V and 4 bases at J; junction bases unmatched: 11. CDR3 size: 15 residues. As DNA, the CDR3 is TGTGCCAGCGGGGGACCCCTAGCGGCTTACAATGAGCAGTTCTTC. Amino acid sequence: CASGGPLAAYNEQFF.

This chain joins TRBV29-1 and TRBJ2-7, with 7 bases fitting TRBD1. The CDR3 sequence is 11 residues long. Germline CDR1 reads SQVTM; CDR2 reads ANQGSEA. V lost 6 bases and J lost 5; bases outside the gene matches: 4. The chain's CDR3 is CSVKGGHEQYF. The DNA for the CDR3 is TGCAGCGTAAAAGGGGGCCACGAGCAGTACTTC.

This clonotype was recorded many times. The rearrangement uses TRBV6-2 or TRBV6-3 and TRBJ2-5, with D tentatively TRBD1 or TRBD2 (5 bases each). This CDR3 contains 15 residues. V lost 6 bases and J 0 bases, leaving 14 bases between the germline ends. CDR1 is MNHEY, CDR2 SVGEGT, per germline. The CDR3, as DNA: TGTGCCAGCAGCCCTCACGGGGCGAACCAAGAGACCCAGTACTTC. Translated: CASSPHGANQETQYF.

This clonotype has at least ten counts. The CDR3 loop reads CASSLTGADTGELFF. The CDR3 bases are TGTGCCAGCTCACTGACAGGAGCGGACACCGGGGAGCTGTTTTTT. The rearrangement joins TRBV18 to TRBJ2-2, with a weak D call TRBD1 (6 bases). There are 15 residues in the CDR3. The V end lost 4 bases, the J end lost 3 bases, and 12 bases lay between the germline ends. Germline values: CDR1 KGHSH, CDR2 LQKENI.